This entry lists 24 T cell receptor beta chains sequenced from one sample in a study of beta chain features in type 1 diabetes. Since all of the isolated RNA was reverse transcribed, expressed TCRB transcripts were what got sequenced. Method: immunoSEQ multiplex PCR; TCRdb's copy keeps in-frame clones and lacks some. The table records 300,000 to 350,000 clones, 12% to 15% of them present only once. Sequenced: central memory CD4+ T cells from blood. These receptors were obtained from a young man in good health.

This chain joins TRBV29-1 and TRBJ2-3; D is undetermined. Germline CDR1 SQVTM, CDR2 ANQGSEA. Between the trimmed V and J ends, which lost 6 bases and 4 bases, there was a span of 20 bases. The CDR3 runs to 15 residues. CDR3 nucleotide sequence: TGCAGCGTCCTGGACCAGACGAGGAGCCCAGATACGCAGTATTTT. Its translation is CSVLDQTRSPDTQYF.

The rearrangement links TRBV5-4 to TRBJ2-3; D uncertain. Trimming cost V 1 base and J 2 bases, with 11 bases left between them. The CDR3 runs to 15 residues. In germline, CDR1 is SGHNT, CDR2 YYREEE (reference sequence). CDR3 region: CASSLRLGYTDTQYF. The CDR3 bases are TGTGCCAGCAGCTTGCGTTTAGGGTACACAGATACGCAGTATTTT.

V is TRBV5-6 and J is TRBJ2-4; D gene unclear. Trimming removed 3 bases from V and 8 bases from J, with 9 bases in between. The length of the CDR3 is 12 residues. The germline gives CDR1 SGHDT, CDR2 YYEEEE. The CDR3 spells CASSWRRDIQYF. The DNA of the CDR3 is TGTGCCAGCAGCTGGAGACGGGACATTCAGTACTTC.

This chain uses TRBV6-1 with TRBJ2-7; 7 positions agree with TRBD2. Trimming took 6 bases from V and 1 from J; bases not matched to a gene: 9. Germline-derived CDR1 and CDR2 are MNHNS and SASEGT. This CDR3 has 15 amino acids. The CDR3 spells CASSGRGDYSYEQYV. In DNA, the CDR3 is TGTGCCAGCAGCGGTCGGGGGGATTATTCCTACGAGCAGTACGTC.

This clone showed up just a few times. CDR3 nucleotides: TGTGCCAGCAGCTTAGATGCCGGGAAACTGTTTTTT. Residues: CASSLDAGKLFF. The rearrangement joins TRBV7-2 to TRBJ1-4; D ambiguous. This CDR3 is 12 amino acids long. V shed 1 base and J shed 11 bases, with 8 bases lying between them. Germline V lookup: CDR1 SGHTA, CDR2 FQGNSA.

The V call is TRBV21-1, the J call TRBJ2-1; TRBD2, the table's D call, was not compared with the DNA. TRBV21-1 is a documented pseudogene. This CDR3 has 17 residues. The CDR3 DNA follows: TGTGCCAGCAGCAGGGAGTCCTATTGCCGAGGACGCAATGAGCAGTTCTTC. Encoded protein: CASSRESYCRGRNEQFF.

CDR3 DNA: TGCGCCAGCAGCTATACAGGGGCGCATAATTCACCCCTCCACTTT. Its translation: CASSYTGAHNSPLHF. J is TRBJ1-6 and V is TRBV5-1, with TRBD1 matching over 7 bases. Trimming cost V 3 bases and J 5 bases; bases outside gene matches: 5. CDR1 and CDR2 (germline): SGHRS, YFSETQ. The CDR3 spans 15 residues.

This clone has only a few counts. The junction and the germline gene differ at one end; a read error may be behind it. The genes are TRBV5-5 and TRBJ2-1, with 11 bases matching TRBD2. Germline V gene sequence: CDR1 SGHKS, CDR2 YYEKEE (reference sequence). This CDR3 region has 16 residues. The CDR3 loop reads CASSQSGLAEDDEQFF. For the CDR3, the DNA is TGCGCCAGCAGCCAATCGGGACTAGCGGAAGACGATGAGCAGTTCTTC.

Points on this clone: The junction shows a germline mismatch at one end, possibly a read error. The sample holds other DNA sequences that translate to the same CDR3. This chain joins TRBV7-7 and TRBJ2-3; D gene unclear. Germline CDR1 and CDR2: SSHAT and FNYEAQ (reference sequence). CDR3 size: 15 residues. The CDR3: CASSLGVSSTDTQYF. CDR3 bases: TGTGCTAGCAGCTTAGGAGTCTCTAGCACAGATACGCAGTATTTT. Full variable domain (missing parts from reference TRBV7-7 and TRBJ2-3): GAGVSQSPRYKVTKRGQDVTLRCDPISSHATLYWYQQALGQGPEFLTYFNYEAQPDKSGLPSDRFSAERPEGSISTLTIQRTEQRDSAMYRCASSLGVSSTDTQYFGPGTRLTVL.

The table lists this clone with a few counts. CDR3 residues: CASSPSIGGTYEQYF. CDR3 DNA: TGTGCCAGCAGCCCCTCCATAGGGGGGACCTACGAGCAGTACTTC. The chain links TRBV7-9 to TRBJ2-7; D is tentatively TRBD1 or TRBD2 (6 bases each). CDR1 is SEHNR and CDR2 is FQNEAQ in the germline V gene (reference sequence). The CDR3 covers 15 residues. V lost 5 bases and J lost 2, with 16 bases in between.

The chain is built from TRBV19 and TRBJ1-1; 7 bases fit TRBD1. Trimming took 4 bases from V and 5 from J; bases not matched to a gene: 10. Germline V CDR1 and CDR2: LNHDA, SQIVND (reference sequence). The CDR3 covers 15 residues. CDR3 sequence (DNA): TGTGCCAGTAGTACTGACAGGGCCAGTACGACTGAAGCTTTCTTT. Translated, it gives CASSTDRASTTEAFF.

J is TRBJ2-6 and V is TRBV5-5; D may be TRBD1 (5 bases). Germline CDR1 is SGHKS and CDR2 is YYEKEE (reference sequence). Trimming left V 4 bases short and J 4 bases short, with 9 bases between. The CDR3 covers 14 residues. Here the CDR3 reads CASSPRQGANVLTF. CDR3 coding DNA: TGTGCCAGCAGCCCGAGACAGGGGGCCAACGTCCTGACTTTC.

This clone was seen at least ten times. The V gene is TRBV12-5, the J gene TRBJ2-1; 9 bases fit TRBD2. Germline V gene sequence: CDR1 LGHNT, CDR2 FRNRAP. This CDR3 is built from 15 residues. V lost 7 bases, J lost 6 bases, and 10 bases stayed unmatched. The CDR3 region is CASAWREGSGNEQFF. CDR3 DNA: TGTGCTAGTGCATGGCGGGAGGGCTCCGGCAATGAGCAGTTCTTC.

This clone occurred once. The CDR3 coding sequence is TGCGCCAGCAGCCAAGTATATAATACCGGGGAGCTGTTTTTT. It specifies CASSQVYNTGELFF. This chain uses TRBV4-1 with TRBJ2-2, with D unresolved. The V gene's germline CDR1 is MGHRA and CDR2 YSYEKL. V was pared by 1 base and J by 5 bases, with 8 bases between. CDR3 length: 14 amino acids.

The chain uses TRBV6-6 and TRBJ1-1; TRBD1 agrees at 7 bases. CDR3 length: 16 residues. V was clipped by 0 bases and J by 7 bases; unmatched bases: 11. Germline V gene lookup returns CDR1 MNHNY and CDR2 SVGAGI (reference sequence). The CDR3 reads CASSYSPSGGSFEAFF. Written as DNA, the CDR3 is TGTGCCAGCAGTTACTCGCCCTCAGGGGGTTCCTTTGAAGCTTTCTTT.

The CDR3 sequence: CASSIRTGGTEAFF. CDR3 nucleotide sequence: TGTGCCAGTAGTATACGGACAGGAGGGACTGAAGCTTTCTTT. The chain joins TRBV19 to TRBJ1-1, with TRBD1 matching over 7 bases. CDR1 and CDR2 (germline): LNHDA, SQIVND (reference sequence). V gave up 2 bases and J gave up 5 bases; unmatched junction bases: 5. CDR3 size: 14 residues.

The CDR3 spells CASSQGGGRGNYGYTF. CDR3 nucleotide sequence: TGCGCCAGCAGCCAAGGAGGGGGGCGGGGAAACTATGGCTACACCTTC. The V call is TRBV4-1, the J call TRBJ1-2, with D perhaps matching TRBD1 (6 bases). Trimming removed 1 base from V and 2 bases from J, with 14 bases in between. The CDR3 is made up of 16 amino acids. Germline V CDR1 and CDR2: MGHRA, YSYEKL.

This clone was seen only a few times. The chain couples TRBV7-9 to TRBJ2-5; D remains ambiguous. Germline assignment: CDR1 SEHNR and CDR2 FQNEAQ (reference sequence). The CDR3 consists of 12 residues. V lost 11 bases, J lost 1 base, and 11 bases lay in between. CDR3 sequence: CAVRHTQETQYF. The CDR3, as DNA: TGTGCCGTACGACACACCCAAGAGACCCAGTACTTC.

The rearrangement uses TRBV7-9 and TRBJ2-3; 8 bases align to TRBD1. The V gene's germline CDR1 is SEHNR and CDR2 FQNEAQ (reference sequence). The CDR3 sequence is 15 residues long. The trim removed 5 bases at V and 0 bases at J, leaving 4 bases unmatched. Written as DNA, the CDR3 is TGTGCCAGCAGCCTAAGACAGGGGAGCACAGATACGCAGTATTTT. This gives the protein CASSLRQGSTDTQYF.

This clone has at least ten counts. Additional DNA sequences in this sample encode the identical CDR3. The chain joins TRBV7-3 to TRBJ2-3; no clear D. In germline, CDR1 is SGHTA, CDR2 FQGTGA. The CDR3 loop spans 12 amino acids. V was shortened by 1 base and J by 6 bases, with 5 bases between the two germline ends. The CDR3 region has the DNA TGTGCCAGCAGCTTAAACGCGGATACGCAGTATTTT. Amino acids: CASSLNADTQYF.

This clone has more than one count but fewer than ten. The J gene is TRBJ1-5, the V gene TRBV30, with a possible D match to TRBD1 (6 bases). The V end lost 0 bases, the J end lost 5 bases, and 8 bases lay between the germline ends. Germline V gene sequence: CDR1 GTSNPN, CDR2 SVGIG (reference sequence). The CDR3 totals 13 residues. The chain's CDR3 is CAWSVNRDQPQHF. In DNA, the CDR3 is TGTGCCTGGAGTGTCAACAGGGATCAGCCCCAGCATTTT. Looking up the rest from reference TRBV30 and TRBJ1-5 gives the full variable domain: SQTIHQWPATLVQPVGSPLSLECTVEGTSNPNLYWYRQAAGRGLQLLFYSVGIGQISSEVPQNLSASRPQDRQFILSSKKLLLSDSGFYLCAWSVNRDQPQHFGDGTRLSIL.

This clone has a handful of counts. The chain carries TRBV5-1 and TRBJ2-5, with 10 positions matching TRBD1. The V segment lost 4 bases and the J segment 5 bases; nucleotides outside the gene matches: 5. The V gene's germline CDR1 is SGHRS and CDR2 YFSETQ. This CDR3 is 14 amino acids long. The CDR3 DNA reads TGCGCCAGCAGCAAGGGACAGGGGTTTGAGACCCAGTACTTC. It is translated as CASSKGQGFETQYF.

The V gene is TRBV6-5, the J gene TRBJ2-7, with TRBD2 matching 8 bases. CDR1 and CDR2 from the germline V gene are MNHEY and SVGAGI. The CDR3 is made up of 16 amino acids. The V segment lost 0 bases and the J segment 3 bases; nucleotides outside the gene matches: 7. The CDR3 sequence is CASSYSTGGVGYEQYF. In nucleotides, the CDR3 is TGTGCCAGCAGTTACTCGACGGGAGGGGTGGGCTACGAGCAGTACTTC.

This chain joins TRBV9 and TRBJ2-7, with D possibly matching TRBD1 (5 bases). Trimming left V 0 bases short and J 2 bases short, with 24 bases between. CDR3 length: 19 residues. Germline V lookup: CDR1 SGDLS, CDR2 YYNGEE. CDR3 protein: CASSVVGPQDLTFPYEQYV. DNA of the CDR3: TGTGCCAGCAGCGTAGTAGGTCCACAGGATTTGACCTTTCCCTACGAGCAGTACGTC.